Listed below are T cell receptor beta chains from one sample, sequenced in a study of blood T cells in healthy people across ages. TCRdb independently ran MiXCR on the 5' RACE reads; one entry per CDR3 protein. The sample lists some 1,500,000 distinct CDR3 sequences, roughly 43% occurring once. The sample was blood. The origin of the receptors is a woman aged 18-30 years in good health. Each CDR3 is given with its conserved first and last residue.

13 | TRBJ2-5 | TRBV18 | CASSPPMTETQYF
14 | TRBJ2-6 | TRBV29-1 | CSVARGSGANVLTF
14 | TRBJ2-7 | TRBV7-9 | CASSFATYPYEQYF
20 | TRBJ1-2 | TRBV25-1 | CASSESRGDSLALGSYGYTF
14 | TRBJ2-7 | TRBV27 | CASNQGTSSYEQYF
13 | TRBJ2-5 | TRBV7-2 | CASSALGNPTQYF
20 | TRBJ1-5 | TRBV20-1 | CSARERWQGGKTYSNQPQHF
15 | TRBJ2-1 | TRBV6-6 | CASTGQRTPYNEQFF
17 | TRBJ2-4 | TRBV7-8 | CASSTRLAGLAKNIQYF
14 | TRBJ2-5 | TRBV5-6 | CASSRMDSEETQYF
13 | TRBJ2-7 | TRBV29-1 | CSVVGILSYEQYF
12 | TRBJ2-3 | TRBV6-1 | CASSGGGREQYF
12 | . | TRBV28 | CASRRTGNEQYF
13 | TRBJ2-1 | TRBV5-8 | CASSRGLLSQQFF
13 | TRBJ1-1 | TRBV29-1 | CSVEEHGRPSAFF
14 | TRBJ1-1 | TRBV12-3/TRBV12-4 | CASSNRRGGTEAFF
13 | TRBJ1-2 | TRBV29-1 | CSVTQTAYYGYTF
14 | TRBJ1-1 | TRBV6-6 | CASSYGGTGTEAFF
14 | TRBJ1-2 | TRBV3-1 | CASSQHPENYGYTF
18 | TRBJ1-1 | TRBV11-2 | CASSLAGLMAPMNTEAFF
12 | TRBJ1-2 | TRBV20-1 | CTPPDPTEGYTF
15 | TRBJ2-2 | TRBV5-1 | CASSLEAANTGELFF
15 | TRBJ1-2 | TRBV15 | CATAGRPRTNYGYTF
14 | TRBJ1-1 | TRBV29-1 | CSVVGGQGSGGAFF
17 | TRBJ2-7 | TRBV7-8 | CASSLAAGGTARYERYF
13 | TRBJ1-2 | TRBV20-1 | CSAVDRSNYGYTF
15 | TRBJ1-1 | TRBV9 | CASSVVPGQNTEAFF
14 | TRBJ2-1 | TRBV12-3/TRBV12-4 | CASTIASRDETQFF
11 | TRBJ1-6 | TRBV28 | CASRTSSPLHF
10 | TRBJ2-3 | TRBV7-2 | CASSLKPQYF
15 | TRBJ1-2 | TRBV10-3 | CAISESMAGLYGYTF
15 | TRBJ2-1 | TRBV9 | CASSGSGGDYNEQFF
13 | TRBJ2-1 | TRBV10-3 | CATAHNSYNEQFF
12 | TRBJ1-2 | TRBV7-9 | CAGGGQGYGYTF
13 | . | TRBV27 | CASPGLANYEQYF
15 | TRBJ2-1 | TRBV6-2/TRBV6-3 | CASRLLAGGRNEQFF
16 | TRBJ2-7 | TRBV29-1 | CSVGGGRAFGLHEQYF
15 | TRBJ2-1 | TRBV7-2 | CAGTTAGGAYNEQFF
19 | TRBJ2-3 | TRBV7-2 | CASSLGDVWSSGGTDTQYF
11 | TRBJ1-1 | TRBV20-1 | CSARRGPEAFF
14 | TRBJ2-1 | TRBV27 | CASSPAGAYNEQFF
16 | . | TRBV3-1 | CASSLRSSGSGKTQYF
12 | TRBJ2-1 | TRBV10-3 | CAISEASFEQFF
12 | TRBJ1-2 | TRBV12-3/TRBV12-4 | CASRLGPYGYTF
12 | TRBJ2-3 | TRBV20-1 | CSAPRLGDTQYF
15 | TRBJ2-2 | TRBV20-1 | CSAPAGERYTGELFF
16 | . | TRBV6-6 | CASRTIRGSSYNEQYF
13 | TRBJ2-1 | TRBV29-1 | CTVGAPAGNEQFF
15 | TRBJ2-1 | TRBV24-1 | CATSVGGATYNEQFF
15 | TRBJ2-1 | TRBV28 | CASSDRLEGGNEQFF
13 | TRBJ2-7 | TRBV7-9 | CASVDRDYNEQYF
14 | TRBJ1-2 | TRBV20-1 | CSARDRAGSPGYTF
13 | TRBJ1-2 | TRBV28 | CASSPLAHWGYTF
15 | TRBJ2-5 | TRBV28 | CASGPSRRAKETQYF
16 | TRBJ2-1 | TRBV20-1 | CSARDGGLAGINEQFF
15 | TRBJ2-7 | TRBV12-3/TRBV12-4 | CASSLFGQGRYEQYF
14 | TRBJ2-7 | TRBV6-2/TRBV6-3 | CASSYRLASYEQYF
13 | TRBJ2-7 | TRBV18 | CASSPQWGDEQYF
14 | TRBJ2-1 | TRBV29-1 | CSARTSGSTDEQFF
14 | TRBJ2-7 | TRBV20-1 | CSAREGGFSYEQYF